The rows below give T cell receptor beta chains drawn from one sample of a study of spatial heterogeneity in lung cancer. Each CDR3 protein gets one entry after TCRdb re-called the 5' RACE reads with MiXCR. The sample includes roughly 10,000 distinct CDR3 sequences, around a quarter seen only once; the top ten take 30% to 40%. Sequencing used PBMCs, obtained at surgery. The receptors originated from a female donor with early-stage non-small cell lung cancer. The CDR3 runs from the conserved cysteine through the conserved F or W. Fields, in order: J gene, clone size, V gene, CDR3 length, D gene, CDR3 protein, CDR3 DNA. A D gene is named only where the DNA matches it firmly. The size of a clone is reported for some rows only, either as once, few or many, or as a class for expanded clones.

>TRBJ2-5|few|TRBV7-9|14|.
CASSPEQAVKTQYF
TGTGCCAGCAGCCCTGAACAGGCGGTAAAGACCCAGTACTTC
>TRBJ2-2|.|TRBV24-1|15|.
CATSSQGLNTGELFF
TGTGCCACCAGTTCCCAGGGTTTGAACACCGGGGAGCTGTTTTTT
>TRBJ2-7|.|TRBV7-6|13|TRBD2
CASSPSGSYEQYF
TGTGCCAGCAGCCCTAGCGGGAGTTACGAGCAGTACTTC
>TRBJ1-1|many|TRBV28|10|.
CASGGTEAFF
TGTGCCTCGGGGGGTACTGAAGCTTTCTTT
>TRBJ1-1|.|TRBV4-3|15|.
CASSQDQAGRAEAFF
TGCGCCAGCAGCCAAGATCAGGCAGGGAGGGCTGAAGCTTTCTTT
>TRBJ2-5|.|TRBV7-9|15|TRBD2
CASSPRLAGEETQYF
TGTGCCAGCAGCCCTCGACTAGCGGGAGAAGAGACCCAGTACTTC
>TRBJ2-7|.|TRBV7-2|14|TRBD2
CASSWAGGIDEQYF
TGTGCCAGCAGCTGGGCGGGAGGGATAGACGAGCAGTACTTC
>TRBJ2-5|.|TRBV6-6|13|.
CASHGATQETQYF
TGTGCCAGTCACGGCGCTACACAAGAGACCCAGTACTTC
>TRBJ2-3|.|TRBV7-9|15|TRBD2
CASSLGAGVKDTQYF
TGTGCCAGCAGCTTAGGGGCGGGAGTTAAAGATACGCAGTATTTT
>TRBJ2-3|few|TRBV20-1|19|TRBD2
CSARDEEREGLVGTDTQYF
TGCAGTGCTAGAGATGAGGAGCGGGAGGGCCTCGTGGGCACAGATACGCAGTATTTT
>TRBJ2-5|medium-sized|TRBV7-6|13|.
CASSPDKQETQYF
TGTGCCAGCAGCCCCGACAAACAAGAGACCCAGTACTTC
>TRBJ2-7|medium-sized|TRBV5-6|14|.
CASSSTRALYEQYF
TGTGCCAGCAGCTCGACCAGGGCCCTCTACGAGCAGTACTTC
>TRBJ2-1|many|TRBV6-1|15|TRBD1
CASSARTGLVNEQFF
TGTGCCAGCAGTGCAAGGACAGGGTTGGTCAATGAGCAGTTCTTC
>TRBJ2-3|many|TRBV5-1|12|.
CASTRGADTQYF
TGCGCCAGCACCAGGGGGGCAGATACGCAGTATTTT
>TRBJ1-2|.|TRBV4-3|15|TRBD1
CASSHSTGGTYGYTF
TGCGCCAGCAGCCATTCGACAGGGGGTACCTATGGCTACACCTTC
>TRBJ2-1|many|TRBV11-2|14|.
CASSLVADYNEQFF
TGTGCCAGCAGCTTAGTGGCAGACTACAATGAGCAGTTCTTC
>TRBJ2-3|many|TRBV20-1|14|TRBD2
CSASVTSGTDTQYF
TGCAGTGCTAGCGTGACTAGCGGCACAGATACGCAGTATTTT
>TRBJ2-7|medium-sized|TRBV2|14|.
CASSGGQEAYEQYF
TGTGCCAGCAGTGGGGGTCAGGAGGCCTACGAGCAGTACTTC
>TRBJ2-1|few|TRBV7-9|13|.
CASSLEVDNEQFF
TGTGCCAGCAGCTTAGAGGTAGACAATGAGCAGTTCTTC
>TRBJ2-7|few|TRBV30|16|.
CAWNEQRSFSSYEQYF
TGTGCCTGGAACGAACAGCGCTCTTTTTCTTCTTACGAGCAGTACTTC
>TRBJ1-1|few|TRBV20-1|14|.
CSAPGPGGNTEAFF
TGCAGTGCTCCCGGCCCCGGCGGGAACACTGAAGCTTTCTTT
>TRBJ1-1|.|TRBV7-9|14|TRBD1
CASSLSTGDTEAFF
TGTGCCAGCAGCTTATCTACAGGGGACACTGAAGCTTTCTTT
>TRBJ2-5|.|TRBV28|14|TRBD1
CASSSPGQQETQYF
TGTGCCAGCAGTTCACCGGGACAGCAAGAGACCCAGTACTTC
>TRBJ1-2|many|TRBV29-1|10|.
CSVVSGGYTF
TGCAGCGTTGTAAGCGGGGGCTACACCTTC
>TRBJ2-1|few|TRBV10-3|14|TRBD2
CAIRPGTTHNEQFF
TGTGCCATCAGACCCGGGACTACCCACAATGAGCAGTTCTTC
>TRBJ2-7|many|TRBV5-1|14|TRBD1
CASSLEGQGNEQYF
TGCGCCAGCAGCCTCGAGGGACAGGGTAACGAGCAGTACTTC
>TRBJ2-7|few|TRBV28|13|TRBD1
CASRPGQGYEQYF
TGTGCCAGCAGGCCGGGACAGGGCTACGAGCAGTACTTC
>TRBJ2-5|many|TRBV11-2|18|.
CASSLGGDPAAGRETQYF
TGTGCCAGCAGCTTAGGGGGGGACCCGGCGGCAGGGAGGGAGACCCAGTACTTC
>TRBJ2-1|.|TRBV7-2|15|.
CASSLAGGIDNEQFF
TGTGCCAGCAGCTTAGCAGGGGGGATAGACAATGAGCAGTTCTTC
>TRBJ1-2|.|TRBV5-4|15|TRBD1
CASSPGTGASGGYTF
TGTGCCAGCAGCCCCGGAACAGGGGCTTCTGGTGGCTACACCTTC
>TRBJ1-1|.|TRBV6-5|14|.
CASSYLARGTEAFF
TGTGCCAGCAGTTACTTGGCACGGGGCACTGAAGCTTTCTTT
>TRBJ2-3|few|TRBV7-2|15|.
CASSRLGGNTDTQYF
TGTGCCAGCAGCCGACTCGGCGGGAACACAGATACGCAGTATTTT
>TRBJ2-5|few|TRBV20-1|13|.
CSASLRGGETQYF
TGCAGTGCTAGTCTTAGGGGCGGAGAGACCCAGTACTTC
>TRBJ2-1|few|TRBV7-9|16|TRBD2
CASRRFGLAGDNEQFF
TGTGCCAGCAGACGTTTTGGACTAGCGGGTGACAATGAGCAGTTCTTC
>TRBJ1-2|medium-sized|TRBV28|15|TRBD1
CASSLIPQGLYGYTF
TGTGCCAGCAGTTTGATCCCACAGGGGCTCTATGGCTACACCTTC
>TRBJ2-7|few|TRBV30|12|.
CAWSQTGYEQYF
TGTGCCTGGAGTCAAACTGGATACGAGCAGTACTTC
>TRBJ2-7|medium-sized|TRBV6-2/TRBV6-3|15|.
CASSLNSGYTYEQYF
TGTGCCAGCAGTTTGAATAGCGGTTACACCTACGAGCAGTACTTC
>TRBJ1-2|.|TRBV28|13|.
CAISGQLTYGYTF
TGTGCCATTTCGGGACAACTTACATATGGCTACACCTTC
>TRBJ1-5|medium-sized|TRBV5-1|15|TRBD1
CASSLAGQWNQPQHF
TGCGCCAGCAGCTTGGCGGGACAGTGGAATCAGCCCCAGCATTTT
>TRBJ2-1|.|TRBV7-9|12|TRBD2
CASSSAGGEQFF
TGTGCCAGCAGCTCCGCGGGGGGTGAGCAGTTCTTC
>TRBJ2-1|.|TRBV18|15|TRBD2
CASSPASGRRYEQFF
TGTGCCAGCTCACCGGCTAGCGGGAGGAGGTATGAGCAGTTCTTC
>TRBJ2-3|.|TRBV7-3|15|TRBD2
CASRSPGLATDTQYF
TGTGCCAGCAGGTCACCGGGACTAGCGACAGATACGCAGTATTTT